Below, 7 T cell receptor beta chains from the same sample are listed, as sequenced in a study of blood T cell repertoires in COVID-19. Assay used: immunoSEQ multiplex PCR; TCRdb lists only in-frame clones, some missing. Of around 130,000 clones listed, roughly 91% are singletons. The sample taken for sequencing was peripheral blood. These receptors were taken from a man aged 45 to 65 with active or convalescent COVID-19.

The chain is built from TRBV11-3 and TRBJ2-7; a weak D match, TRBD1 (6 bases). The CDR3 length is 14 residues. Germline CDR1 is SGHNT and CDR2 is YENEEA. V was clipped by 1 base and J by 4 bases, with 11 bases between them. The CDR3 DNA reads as TGTGCCAGCAGCTTAGGACAGGTTGGATACGAGCAGTACTTC. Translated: CASSLGQVGYEQYF. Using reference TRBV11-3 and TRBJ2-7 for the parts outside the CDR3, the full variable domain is EAGVVQSPRYKIIEKKQPVAFWCNPISGHNTLYWYLQNLGQGPELLIRYENEEAVDDSQLPKDRFSAERLKGVDSTLKIQPAELGDSAVYLCASSLGQVGYEQYFGPGTRLTVT.

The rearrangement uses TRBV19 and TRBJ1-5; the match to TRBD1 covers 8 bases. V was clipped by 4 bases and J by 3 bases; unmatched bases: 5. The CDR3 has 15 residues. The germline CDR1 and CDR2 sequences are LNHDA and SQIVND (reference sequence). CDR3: CASSTTGGNNQPQHF. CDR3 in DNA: TGTGCCAGTAGTACAACAGGGGGTAACAATCAGCCCCAGCATTTT.

The CDR3 sequence is CTSSPPWTEEVSPLHF. The CDR3 DNA follows: TGCACCAGCAGCCCGCCCTGGACAGAAGAAGTCTCACCCCTCCACTTT. The V gene is TRBV1, the J gene TRBJ1-6; the listed D gene, TRBD1, was not tested against the DNA. TRBV1 is a pseudogene segment. CDR3 size: 16 residues.

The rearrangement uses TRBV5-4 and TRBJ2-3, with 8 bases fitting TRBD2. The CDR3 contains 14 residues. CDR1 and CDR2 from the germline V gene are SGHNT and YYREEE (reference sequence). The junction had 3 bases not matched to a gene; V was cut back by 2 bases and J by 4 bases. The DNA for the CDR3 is TGTGCCAGCAGCTTTAGCGGGGTGGCAGATACGCAGTATTTT. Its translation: CASSFSGVADTQYF.

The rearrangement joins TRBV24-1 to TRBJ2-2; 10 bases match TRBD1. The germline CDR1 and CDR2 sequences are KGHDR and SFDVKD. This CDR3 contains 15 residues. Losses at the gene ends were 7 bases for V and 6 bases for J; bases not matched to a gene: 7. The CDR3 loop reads CATRPDRGEAGELFF. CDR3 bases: TGTGCCACCAGGCCGGACAGGGGGGAGGCCGGGGAGCTGTTTTTT.

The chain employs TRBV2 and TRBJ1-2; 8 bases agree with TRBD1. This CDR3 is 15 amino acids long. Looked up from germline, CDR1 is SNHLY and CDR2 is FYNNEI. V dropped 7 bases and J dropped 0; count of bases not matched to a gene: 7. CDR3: CASISPDRANYGYTF. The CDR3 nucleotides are TGTGCCAGCATCTCGCCGGACAGGGCTAACTATGGCTACACCTTC.

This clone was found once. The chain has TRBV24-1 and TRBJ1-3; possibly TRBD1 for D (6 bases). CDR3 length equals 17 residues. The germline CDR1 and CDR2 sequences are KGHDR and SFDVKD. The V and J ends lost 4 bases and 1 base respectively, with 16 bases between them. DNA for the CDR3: TGTGCCACCAGTGAGGGGGCGCTGGGGGCTTCTGGAAACACCATATATTTT. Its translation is CATSEGALGASGNTIYF.